The 27 T cell receptor beta chains listed next were all sequenced from one sample in a study of response to subunit inactivated influenza vaccine. Each CDR3 protein is one row after TCRdb ran MiXCR on the RT-PCR reads. The sample shows hundreds of thousands of distinct CDR3 sequences, around 20% of them seen only once. The starting material was PBMCs from blood, obtained 5 days after vaccination. These receptors were taken from a man in his fifties or sixties who received an inactivated influenza vaccine.

This clonotype was counted a single time. The rearrangement links TRBV6-1 to TRBJ1-1; a possible D gene is TRBD1 (6 bases). V was shortened by 5 bases and J by 1 base, with 14 bases between the two germline ends. The CDR3 loop spans 15 amino acids. Per the germline V gene, CDR1 is MNHNS and CDR2 is SASEGT. Here the CDR3 reads CASSPPKGQNTEAFF. The CDR3 nucleotides read TGTGCCAGCAGTCCCCCCAAGGGACAGAACACTGAAGCTTTCTTT.

This clonotype was counted at least ten times. V is TRBV12-3 or TRBV12-4 and J is TRBJ1-1; 8 bases are shared with TRBD1. The CDR3 runs 15 residues. The V gene end was trimmed by 7 bases and the J gene end by 5 bases; junction bases not matched to a gene: 12. The CDR3 loop reads CASTPLTGAKTEAFF. CDR3 in DNA: TGTGCCAGCACCCCCCTGACAGGGGCGAAGACTGAAGCTTTCTTT.

V is TRBV6-4 and J is TRBJ2-7; no reliable D call. CDR1 is MRHNA and CDR2 is SNTAGT in the germline V gene. The germline V and J ends were trimmed by 0 bases and 2 bases, with 11 bases remaining between them. This CDR3 contains 15 residues. The DNA of the CDR3 is TGTGCCAGCAGTGACTCCAACTTAAGCCCCTACGAGCAGTACTTC. Translated, it gives CASSDSNLSPYEQYF.

The table lists this clonotype with many counts. The V gene is TRBV30, the J gene TRBJ2-5, with D perhaps TRBD1 or TRBD2 (5 bases each). V dropped 1 base and J dropped 5 bases, with 14 bases sitting between them. The CDR3 runs to 14 residues. Germline CDR1 is GTSNPN and CDR2 is SVGIG (reference sequence). The CDR3 region has the DNA TGTGCCTGGAGTGCCGGGACCCCCTCGGAGACCCAGTACTTC. The encoded protein is CAWSAGTPSETQYF.

This chain uses TRBV20-1 with TRBJ1-3, with no clear D. Deletions cut 3 bases from V and 1 base from J, with 7 bases between. The CDR3 spans 13 residues. Germline V CDR1 and CDR2: DFQATT, SNEGSKA (reference sequence). CDR3 in DNA: TGCAGTGCTAGGTCCGGGTCTGGAAACACCATATATTTT. Its protein is CSARSGSGNTIYF.

The rearrangement joins TRBV7-3 to TRBJ2-1; TRBD2 matches at 13 bases. This CDR3 contains 16 residues. CDR1 is SGHTA and CDR2 is FQGTGA in the germline V gene. The V gene end was trimmed by 2 bases and the J gene end by 7 bases; junction bases not matched to a gene: 5. Written as DNA, the CDR3 is TGTGCCAGCAGCTTATGGACTAGCGGGAGTCAGAATGAGCAGTTCTTC. Its protein is CASSLWTSGSQNEQFF.

This clonotype came up a few times. The chain recombines TRBV4-3 with TRBJ2-7, with 9 bases aligning to TRBD2. The V gene's germline CDR1 is LGHNA and CDR2 YSLEER. The V gene end was trimmed by 0 bases and the J gene end by 5 bases; junction bases not matched to a gene: 11. The length of the CDR3 is 17 residues. The CDR3 DNA sequence: TGCGCCAGCAGCCAAGATCCCCTTAGCGGGAGTATCAACGAGCAGTACTTC. This gives the protein CASSQDPLSGSINEQYF.

This clonotype turned up a few times. The chain has TRBV20-1 and TRBJ1-1; D unresolved. V dropped 0 bases and J dropped 5 bases, with 10 bases sitting between them. This CDR3 spans 13 amino acids. In germline, CDR1 is DFQATT, CDR2 SNEGSKA (reference sequence). The CDR3 reads CSARERGETEAFF. CDR3 bases: TGCAGTGCTAGAGAGCGTGGGGAGACTGAAGCTTTCTTT.

This clonotype appeared a single time. This chain connects TRBV7-9 to TRBJ2-1; 7 nucleotides agree with TRBD1. V trimming: 4 bases; J trimming: 9 bases; junction bases outside the gene matches: 9. CDR1 is SEHNR and CDR2 is FQNEAQ in the germline V gene (reference sequence). The CDR3 runs 14 residues. CDR3 nucleotide sequence: TGTGCCAGCAGCTGGACAGGCCAGGTGGGTGAGCAGTTCTTC. It codes for CASSWTGQVGEQFF.

The chain combines TRBV27 with TRBJ2-1; D gene uncertain. This CDR3 is 13 amino acids long. Germline CDR1 MNHEY, CDR2 SMNVEV (reference sequence). The V end lost 2 bases, the J end lost 10 bases, and 12 bases lay between the germline ends. The CDR3 spells CASSLIPGGEQFF. DNA for the CDR3: TGTGCCAGCAGTTTAATCCCGGGCGGAGAGCAGTTCTTC.

The sample holds a few counts of this clonotype. The chain combines TRBV11-1 with TRBJ2-5; 8 bases are shared with TRBD1. The CDR3 loop spans 14 amino acids. Germline assignment: CDR1 SGHAT and CDR2 FQDESV (reference sequence). V was pared by 5 bases and J by 5 bases, with 7 bases of the junction left unmatched. CDR3 in DNA: TGTGCCAGCAGCGTCCCAGGGGGCTGGGAGACCCAGTACTTC. Residues: CASSVPGGWETQYF.

The chain employs TRBV24-1 and TRBJ2-3, with D maybe TRBD2 (5 bases). This CDR3 is built from 17 residues. Germline-derived CDR1 and CDR2 are KGHDR and SFDVKD. The V end was cut by 0 bases, the J end by 0 bases, with 12 bases between. In nucleotides, the CDR3 is TGTGCCACCAGTGATTTGCCTAGCAGCTCTAGCACAGATACGCAGTATTTT. It yields the protein CATSDLPSSSSTDTQYF.

The chain is built from TRBV27 and TRBJ2-7; 10 bases match TRBD1. This CDR3 has 15 residues. Losses at the gene ends were 0 bases for V and 4 bases for J; bases not matched to a gene: 3. Looked up from germline, CDR1 is MNHEY and CDR2 is SMNVEV (reference sequence). The CDR3 spells CASSLSRDRGYEQYF. The CDR3 DNA reads as TGTGCCAGCAGTTTATCCCGGGACAGGGGTTACGAGCAGTACTTC.

This clonotype was detected only a few times. The chain employs TRBV6-2 or TRBV6-3 and TRBJ2-3, with TRBD2 identical over 9 bases. The V segment lost 0 bases and the J segment 2 bases; nucleotides outside the gene matches: 6. Germline CDR1 is MNHEY and CDR2 is SVGEGT. The CDR3 has 17 amino acids. CDR3 amino acids: CASSYSWTSVNTDTQYF. In DNA, the CDR3 is TGTGCCAGCAGTTACTCCTGGACTAGCGTGAACACAGATACGCAGTATTTT.

V gene TRBV6-2 or TRBV6-3 combines with J gene TRBJ2-7; a possible D gene is TRBD2 (5 bases). Trimming stripped 3 bases from V and 6 bases from J, with 18 bases between. This CDR3 contains 15 residues. Per germline, CDR1 MNHEY and CDR2 SVGEGT. The CDR3 here is CASSYPAGSPPEQYF. The CDR3 DNA sequence: TGTGCCAGCAGTTATCCGGCGGGTTCCCCTCCCGAGCAGTACTTC.

Concerning this clonotype: The junction shows a germline mismatch at one end, possibly a read error. This chain joins TRBV5-1 and TRBJ2-5; weak D call: TRBD2 (6 bases). This CDR3 is 14 amino acids long. Germline lookup yields CDR1 SGHRS and CDR2 YFSETQ. The CDR3 protein is CDSSSRRDGETQYF. The CDR3 nucleotides read TGCGACAGCAGCTCCCGGCGGGACGGGGAGACCCAGTACTTC.

At least ten counts were recorded for this clonotype. V and J are TRBV5-1 and TRBJ2-1; the D gene is possibly TRBD1 (6 bases). The V end was cut by 4 bases, the J end by 8 bases, with 19 bases between. The CDR3 spans 15 residues. CDR1 is SGHRS, CDR2 YFSETQ, per germline. The CDR3 reads CASSLFGQPRDEQFF. The CDR3 nucleotides are TGCGCCAGCAGCCTATTCGGACAGCCCCGAGATGAGCAGTTCTTC.

This clonotype was detected ten times or more. J is TRBJ2-1 and V is TRBV21-1. TRBV21-1 is assigned pseudogene status. The CDR3 runs to 12 residues. The CDR3 DNA reads TGTGCCAGCCGGGACTTCTACAATGAGCAGTTCTTC. Amino acid sequence: CASRDFYNEQFF.

The rearrangement joins TRBV20-1 to TRBJ2-1, with D unresolved. With 3 bases removed from V and 7 bases from J, the gap between germline ends came to 7 bases. CDR3 length: 11 residues. CDR1 is DFQATT, CDR2 SNEGSKA, per germline (reference sequence). CDR3 bases: TGCAGTGCTAGTCAGCGAAATGAGCAGTTCTTC. It translates to CSASQRNEQFF.

This clonotype was detected only a few times. The chain links TRBV20-1 to TRBJ2-1, with TRBD2 identical over 7 bases. This CDR3 contains 15 residues. Losses at the gene ends were 5 bases for V and 2 bases for J; bases not matched to a gene: 9. Germline CDR1 reads DFQATT; CDR2 reads SNEGSKA (reference sequence). The CDR3 sequence is CSAPAASGAYNEQFF. In DNA form, the CDR3 reads TGCAGTGCTCCCGCCGCTAGCGGCGCCTACAATGAGCAGTTCTTC.

This clonotype came up a few times. This rearrangement joins TRBV20-1 to TRBJ2-7; D may match TRBD1 or TRBD2 (5 bases each). Trimming took 5 bases from V and 2 from J, leaving 16 bases between them. The CDR3 runs 14 residues. In germline, CDR1 is DFQATT, CDR2 SNEGSKA (reference sequence). The CDR3 DNA is TGCAGTGCTCACAGACCGGGACGGACCTACGAGCAGTACTTC. It codes for CSAHRPGRTYEQYF.

In its sample, this clonotype was seen a few times. The gene calls are TRBV7-2 and TRBJ1-6; no clear D gene. Trimming removed 3 bases at V and 7 bases at J, with 13 bases between. The CDR3 loop spans 15 amino acids. Germline CDR1 reads SGHTA; CDR2 reads FQGNSA. CDR3 DNA: TGTGCCAGCAGCTTGCAGAGTTACCGGAATTCACCCCTCCACTTT. Translating gives CASSLQSYRNSPLHF. Combining the CDR3 with reference TRBV7-2 and TRBJ1-6 gives the whole variable domain GAGVSQSPSNKVTEKGKDVELRCDPISGHTALYWYRQSLGQGLEFLIYFQGNSAPDKSGLPSDRFSAERTGGSVSTLTIQRTQQEDSAVYLCASSLQSYRNSPLHFGNGTRLTVT.

This clonotype was detected a few times. The CDR3 spells CASSGGRAFYNEQFF. The CDR3 nucleotides read TGTGCCAGCAGTGGCGGGAGGGCCTTCTACAATGAGCAGTTCTTC. V and J are TRBV6-1 and TRBJ2-1; the match to TRBD2 covers 9 bases. CDR3 length equals 15 residues. Per the germline V gene, CDR1 is MNHNS and CDR2 is SASEGT. The J segment lost 3 bases and the V segment lost 4 bases, leaving 4 bases of the junction unmatched.

In its sample, this clonotype was seen many times. V is TRBV4-2 and J is TRBJ2-3; perhaps D is TRBD1 or TRBD2 (5 bases each). CDR1 is LGHNA, CDR2 YNFKEQ, per germline. The CDR3 is made up of 15 amino acids. The V end was cut by 0 bases, the J end by 1 base, with 8 bases between. The CDR3 reads CASSQDRGGTDTQYF. DNA of the CDR3: TGTGCCAGCAGCCAAGATCGGGGCGGCACAGATACGCAGTATTTT.

This clonotype was detected only a few times. The rearrangement links TRBV12-3 or TRBV12-4 to TRBJ2-1, with D possibly being TRBD2 (5 bases). Trimming took off 5 bases at V and 3 bases at J, with 14 bases between the two ends. There are 15 residues in the CDR3. The CDR3 region is CASSRTRRSYNEQFF. The DNA of the CDR3 is TGTGCCAGCAGTAGAACTAGGAGAAGCTACAATGAGCAGTTCTTC.

This clonotype came up many times. CDR3 in amino acids: CASGGQGANTGELFF. The CDR3 DNA reads as TGTGCCAGCGGGGGACAGGGGGCGAACACCGGGGAGCTGTTTTTT. The genes are TRBV12-3 or TRBV12-4 and TRBJ2-2, with 11 bases that match TRBD1. The trim removed 8 bases at V and 0 bases at J, leaving 2 bases unmatched. The CDR3 covers 15 residues.

This clonotype was detected a few times. V and J are TRBV20-1 and TRBJ2-7; D is uncertain. The V gene's germline CDR1 is DFQATT and CDR2 SNEGSKA (reference sequence). This CDR3 has 11 amino acids. V was cut by 2 bases and J by 6 bases, with 8 bases left in between. CDR3: CSARRILEQYF. CDR3 DNA: TGCAGTGCTAGACGCATCCTCGAGCAGTACTTC.